This is a list of T cell receptor beta chains from one sample in a study of T cells expressing NK-cell markers. TCRdb re-analyzed the 5' RACE reads; it lists each CDR3 protein once, without DNA. Listed are 400,000 to 450,000 distinct CDR3 sequences; 7.3% falls within the top ten. The sample taken for sequencing was blood T cells: a sorted CD56 or NKG2C T cell subset, CD4+ or CD8+ T cells, or bulk PBMC T cells (not recorded which). These receptors were collected from a woman aged 18 to 69 in good health. Both conserved end residues are part of each CDR3.

V: TRBV6-5
J: TRBJ1-2
CDR3: CASSYSAGNYGYTF

V: TRBV27
J: TRBJ2-5
CDR3: CASSRFAGGGQETQYF

V: TRBV28
J: TRBJ2-7
CDR3: CASSPPRGLAGGYSYEQYF

V: TRBV24-1
J: TRBJ2-3
CDR3: CATSETSGRTDTQYF

V: TRBV7-2
J: TRBJ2-4
CDR3: CASSGDPKNIQYF

V: TRBV29-1
J: TRBJ2-1
CDR3: CSVGHRAYNEQFF

V: TRBV20-1
J: TRBJ2-1
CDR3: CSARGLPTSGSRYEQFF

V: TRBV7-3
J: TRBJ2-5
CDR3: CASSKHRGWEETQYF

V: TRBV20-1
J: TRBJ1-1
CDR3: CSAPSDRAAFF

V: TRBV18
J: TRBJ2-1
CDR3: CASSHWTSGGSYNEQFF

V: TRBV24-1
J: TRBJ2-5
CDR3: CATSDLQSVRRWGTQYF

V: TRBV6-1
J: TRBJ1-4
CDR3: CASRALGGDEKLFF

V: TRBV15
J: TRBJ1-4
CDR3: CATSRESGRGNEKLFF

V: TRBV12-3/TRBV12-4
J: TRBJ2-1
CDR3: CASSPGTHSYNEQFF

V: TRBV29-1
J: TRBJ2-7
CDR3: CSVGAGTYEQYF

V: TRBV27
J: TRBJ2-4
CDR3: CASSPTVLAKNIQYF

V: TRBV19
J: TRBJ2-2
CDR3: CASNGLANTGELFF

V: TRBV6-5
J: TRBJ1-5
CDR3: CASSYLAGDQPQHF

V: TRBV29-1
J: TRBJ2-1
CDR3: CSVEDLGNESYNEQFF

V: TRBV28
J: TRBJ1-1
CDR3: CASSGRTGPMNTEAFF

V: TRBV28
J: TRBJ2-1
CDR3: CASSLLGQGVNEQFF

V: TRBV30
J: TRBJ1-2
CDR3: CASPGQTGYTF